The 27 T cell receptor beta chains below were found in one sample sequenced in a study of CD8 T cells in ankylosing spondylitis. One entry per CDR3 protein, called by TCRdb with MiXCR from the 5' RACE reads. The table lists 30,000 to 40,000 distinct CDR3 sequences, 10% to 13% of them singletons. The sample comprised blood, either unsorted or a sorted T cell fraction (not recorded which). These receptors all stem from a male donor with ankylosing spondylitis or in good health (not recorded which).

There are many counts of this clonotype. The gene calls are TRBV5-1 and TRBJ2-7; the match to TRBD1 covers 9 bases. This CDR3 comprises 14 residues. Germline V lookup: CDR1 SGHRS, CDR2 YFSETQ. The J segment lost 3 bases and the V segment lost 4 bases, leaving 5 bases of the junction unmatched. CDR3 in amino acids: CASSPGQGSYEQYF. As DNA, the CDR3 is TGCGCCAGCAGCCCTGGACAGGGGAGCTACGAGCAGTACTTC.

CDR3 DNA sequence: TGCAGTGCTAGAGCATCGACAGGGGGCAGACAAAAACTGTTTTTT. This translates into CSARASTGGRQKLFF. The chain recombines TRBV20-1 with TRBJ1-4; TRBD1 matches at 10 bases. After removal of 1 base from V and 9 bases from J, the junction contained 8 bases not matched to a gene. The CDR3 spans 15 residues. Germline CDR1 and CDR2: DFQATT and SNEGSKA (reference sequence).

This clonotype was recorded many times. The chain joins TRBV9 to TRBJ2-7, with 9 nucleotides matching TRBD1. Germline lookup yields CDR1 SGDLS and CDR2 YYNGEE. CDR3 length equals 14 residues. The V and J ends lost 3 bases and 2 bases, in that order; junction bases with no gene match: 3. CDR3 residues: CASSAGQGPYEQYF. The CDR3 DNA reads TGTGCCAGCAGCGCCGGACAGGGGCCCTACGAGCAGTACTTC.

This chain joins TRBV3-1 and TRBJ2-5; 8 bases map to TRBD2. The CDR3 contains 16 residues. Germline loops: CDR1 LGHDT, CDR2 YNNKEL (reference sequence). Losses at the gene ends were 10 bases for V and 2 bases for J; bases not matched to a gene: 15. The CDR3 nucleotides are TGTGCCACCACCCAAGAGGTGACTAGCGCACAAGAGACCCAGTACTTC. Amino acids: CATTQEVTSAQETQYF.

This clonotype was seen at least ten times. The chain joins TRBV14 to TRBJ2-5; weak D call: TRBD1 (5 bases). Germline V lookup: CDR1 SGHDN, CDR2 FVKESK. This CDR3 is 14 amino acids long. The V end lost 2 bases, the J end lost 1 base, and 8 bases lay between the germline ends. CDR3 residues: CASSQRQLQETQYF. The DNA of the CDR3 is TGTGCCAGCAGCCAAAGACAGCTCCAAGAGACCCAGTACTTC.

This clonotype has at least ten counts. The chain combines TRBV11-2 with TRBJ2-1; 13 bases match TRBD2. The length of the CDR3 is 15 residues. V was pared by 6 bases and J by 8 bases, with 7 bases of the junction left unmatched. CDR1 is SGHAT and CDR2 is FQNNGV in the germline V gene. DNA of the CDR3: TGTGCCAGCAGGTGGACTAGCGGGAGTTTCGATGAGCAGTTCTTC. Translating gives CASRWTSGSFDEQFF.

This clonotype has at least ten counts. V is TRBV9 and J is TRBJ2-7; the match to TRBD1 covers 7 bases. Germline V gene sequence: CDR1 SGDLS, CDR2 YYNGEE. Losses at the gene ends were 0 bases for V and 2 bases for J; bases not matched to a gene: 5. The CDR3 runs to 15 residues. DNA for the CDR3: TGTGCCAGCAGCGTAGATCCAGGGGGAACCTACGAGCAGTACTTC. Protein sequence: CASSVDPGGTYEQYF.

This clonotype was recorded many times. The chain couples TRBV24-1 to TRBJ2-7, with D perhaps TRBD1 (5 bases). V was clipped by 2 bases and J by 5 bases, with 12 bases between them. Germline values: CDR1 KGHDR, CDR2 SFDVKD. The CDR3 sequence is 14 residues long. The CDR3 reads CATSDWPGSNEQYF. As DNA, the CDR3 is TGTGCCACCAGTGATTGGCCAGGGTCAAACGAGCAGTACTTC.

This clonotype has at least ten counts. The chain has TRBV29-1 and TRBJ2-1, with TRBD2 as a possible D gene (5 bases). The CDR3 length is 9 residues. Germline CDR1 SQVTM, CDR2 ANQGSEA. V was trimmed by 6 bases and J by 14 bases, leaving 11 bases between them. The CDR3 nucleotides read TGCAGCGTCGGGGAAGACGAGTTCTTC. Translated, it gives CSVGEDEFF.

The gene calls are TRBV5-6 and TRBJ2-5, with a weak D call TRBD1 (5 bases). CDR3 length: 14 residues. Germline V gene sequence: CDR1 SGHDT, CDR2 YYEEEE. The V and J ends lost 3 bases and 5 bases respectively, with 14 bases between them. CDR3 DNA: TGTGCCAGCAGCTGGCCCAGGGTCGGGGAGACCCAGTACTTC. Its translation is CASSWPRVGETQYF.

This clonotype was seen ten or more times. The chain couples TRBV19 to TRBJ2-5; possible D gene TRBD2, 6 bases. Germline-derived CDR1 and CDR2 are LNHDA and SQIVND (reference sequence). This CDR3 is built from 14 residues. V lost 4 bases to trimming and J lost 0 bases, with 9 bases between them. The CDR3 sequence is CASSKGRYQETQYF. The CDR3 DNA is TGTGCCAGTAGTAAGGGGAGGTACCAAGAGACCCAGTACTTC. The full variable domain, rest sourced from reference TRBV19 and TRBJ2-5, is DGGITQSPKYLFRKEGQNVTLSCEQNLNHDAMYWYRQDPGQGLRLIYYSQIVNDFQKGDIAEGYSVSREKKESFPLTVTSAQKNPTAFYLCASSKGRYQETQYFGPGTRLLVL.

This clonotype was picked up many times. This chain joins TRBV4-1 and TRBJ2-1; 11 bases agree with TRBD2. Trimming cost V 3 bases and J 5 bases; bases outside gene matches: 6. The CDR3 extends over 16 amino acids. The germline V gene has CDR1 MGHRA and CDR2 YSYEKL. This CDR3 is CASSHPGLAVNNEQFF. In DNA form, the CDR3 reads TGCGCCAGCAGCCACCCGGGACTAGCGGTTAACAATGAGCAGTTCTTC.

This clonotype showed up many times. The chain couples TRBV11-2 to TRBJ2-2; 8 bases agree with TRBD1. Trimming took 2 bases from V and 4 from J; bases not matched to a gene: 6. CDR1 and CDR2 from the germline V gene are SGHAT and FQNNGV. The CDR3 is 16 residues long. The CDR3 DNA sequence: TGTGCCAGCAGCTTACAGGGGGCGATGTCCACCGGGGAGCTGTTTTTT. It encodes CASSLQGAMSTGELFF.

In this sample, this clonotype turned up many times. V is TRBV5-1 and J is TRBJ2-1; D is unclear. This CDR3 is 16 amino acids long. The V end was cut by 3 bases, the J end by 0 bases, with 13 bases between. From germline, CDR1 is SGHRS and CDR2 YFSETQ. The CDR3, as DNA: TGCGCCAGCAGCTACCCACTGATGAGCTCCTACAATGAGCAGTTCTTC. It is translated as CASSYPLMSSYNEQFF. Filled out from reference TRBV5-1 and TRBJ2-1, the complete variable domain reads KAGVTQTPRYLIKTRGQQVTLSCSPISGHRSVSWYQQTPGQGLQFLFEYFSETQRNKGNFPGRFSGRQFSNSRSEMNVSTLELGDSALYLCASSYPLMSSYNEQFFGPGTRLTVL.

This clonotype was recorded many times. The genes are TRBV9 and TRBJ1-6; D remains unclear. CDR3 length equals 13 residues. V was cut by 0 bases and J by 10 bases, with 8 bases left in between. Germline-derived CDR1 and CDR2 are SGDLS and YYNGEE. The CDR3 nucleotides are TGTGCCAGCAGCGTAGACAGTAGGTCACCCCTCCACTTT. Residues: CASSVDSRSPLHF.

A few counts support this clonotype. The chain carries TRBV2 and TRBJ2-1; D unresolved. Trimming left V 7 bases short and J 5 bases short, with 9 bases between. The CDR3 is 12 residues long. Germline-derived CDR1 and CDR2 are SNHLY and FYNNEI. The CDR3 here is CASKLGHNEQFF. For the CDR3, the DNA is TGTGCCAGCAAGCTAGGCCACAATGAGCAGTTCTTC.

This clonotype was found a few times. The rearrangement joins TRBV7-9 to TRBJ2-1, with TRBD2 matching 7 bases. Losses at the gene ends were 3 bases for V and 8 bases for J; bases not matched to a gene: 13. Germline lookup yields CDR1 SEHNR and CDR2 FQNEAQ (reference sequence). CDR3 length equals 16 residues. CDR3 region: CASSFVRGRAFDEQFF. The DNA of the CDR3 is TGTGCCAGCAGCTTTGTCAGAGGGAGGGCCTTCGATGAGCAGTTCTTC.

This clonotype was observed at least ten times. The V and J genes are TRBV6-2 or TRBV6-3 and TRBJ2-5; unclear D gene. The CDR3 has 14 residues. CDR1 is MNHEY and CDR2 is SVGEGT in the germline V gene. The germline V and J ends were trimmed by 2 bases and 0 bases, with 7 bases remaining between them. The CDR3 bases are TGTGCCAGCAGTTACATTACAGACCAAGAGACCCAGTACTTC. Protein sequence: CASSYITDQETQYF.

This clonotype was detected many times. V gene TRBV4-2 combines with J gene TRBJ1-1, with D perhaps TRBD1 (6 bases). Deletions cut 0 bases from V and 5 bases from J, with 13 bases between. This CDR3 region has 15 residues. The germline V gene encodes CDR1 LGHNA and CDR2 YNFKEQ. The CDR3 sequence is CASSQDAGEATEAFF. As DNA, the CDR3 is TGTGCCAGCAGCCAAGATGCAGGGGAGGCGACTGAAGCTTTCTTT.

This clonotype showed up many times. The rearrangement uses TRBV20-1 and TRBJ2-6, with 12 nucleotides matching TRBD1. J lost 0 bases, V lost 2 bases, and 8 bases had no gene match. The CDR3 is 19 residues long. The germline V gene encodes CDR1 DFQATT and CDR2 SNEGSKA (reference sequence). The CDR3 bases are TGCAGTGCTAGAATCCGGGACAGGGGGCCTGGCTCTGGGGCCAACGTCCTGACTTTC. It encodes CSARIRDRGPGSGANVLTF.

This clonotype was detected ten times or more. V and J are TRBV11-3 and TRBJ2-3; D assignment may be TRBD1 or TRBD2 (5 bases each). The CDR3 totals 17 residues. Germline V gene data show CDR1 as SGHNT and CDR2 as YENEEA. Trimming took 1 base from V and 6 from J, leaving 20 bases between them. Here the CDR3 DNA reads TGTGCCAGCAGCTTAGGTCGGGGTCCGGGACCTCTTGATACGCAGTATTTT. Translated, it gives CASSLGRGPGPLDTQYF.

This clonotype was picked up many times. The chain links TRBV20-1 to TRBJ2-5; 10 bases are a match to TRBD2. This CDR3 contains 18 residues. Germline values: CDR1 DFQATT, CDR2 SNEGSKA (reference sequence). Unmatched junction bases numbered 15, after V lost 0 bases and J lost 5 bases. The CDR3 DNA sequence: TGCAGTGCTAGAGATTCCAGCGGGAGGGCTACGAGCAGGGAGACCCAGTACTTC. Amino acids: CSARDSSGRATSRETQYF.

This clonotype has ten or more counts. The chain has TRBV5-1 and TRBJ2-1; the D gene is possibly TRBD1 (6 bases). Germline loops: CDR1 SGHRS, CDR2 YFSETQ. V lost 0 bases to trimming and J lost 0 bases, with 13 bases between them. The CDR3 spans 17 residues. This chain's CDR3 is CASSLVGALGSYNEQFF. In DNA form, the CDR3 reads TGCGCCAGCAGCTTGGTGGGGGCATTGGGCTCCTACAATGAGCAGTTCTTC.

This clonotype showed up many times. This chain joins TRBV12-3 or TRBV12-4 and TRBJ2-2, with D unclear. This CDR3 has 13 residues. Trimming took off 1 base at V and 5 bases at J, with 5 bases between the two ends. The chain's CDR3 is CASSLVPTGELFF. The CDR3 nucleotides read TGTGCCAGCAGTTTAGTACCTACCGGGGAGCTGTTTTTT.

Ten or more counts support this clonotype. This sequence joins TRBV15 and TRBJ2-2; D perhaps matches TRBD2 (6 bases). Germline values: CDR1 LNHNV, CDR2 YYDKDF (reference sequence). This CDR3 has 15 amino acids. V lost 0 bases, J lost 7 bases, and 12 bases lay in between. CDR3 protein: CATSRDGGSGGELFF. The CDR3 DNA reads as TGTGCCACCAGCAGAGATGGGGGGAGTGGCGGGGAGCTGTTTTTT.

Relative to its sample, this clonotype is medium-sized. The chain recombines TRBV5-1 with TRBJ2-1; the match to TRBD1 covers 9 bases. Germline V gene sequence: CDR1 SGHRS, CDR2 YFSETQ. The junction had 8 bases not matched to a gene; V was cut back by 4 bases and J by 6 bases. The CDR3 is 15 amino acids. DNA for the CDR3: TGCGCCAGCAGCCTTGGACAGGGGACCATCAATGAGCAGTTCTTC. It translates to CASSLGQGTINEQFF.

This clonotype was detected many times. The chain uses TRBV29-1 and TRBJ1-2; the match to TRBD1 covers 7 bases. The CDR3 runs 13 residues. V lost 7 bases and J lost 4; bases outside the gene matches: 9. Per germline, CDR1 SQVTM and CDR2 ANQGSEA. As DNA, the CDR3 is TGCAGCGCCAGTCCGGGACAGCGCTATGGCTACACCTTC. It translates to CSASPGQRYGYTF.